This is a list of T cell receptor beta chains from one sample in a study of shared clonotypes between healthy human individuals. Clones were read by immunoSEQ multiplex PCR, and TCRdb kept only the in-frame ones, dropping some. The sample carries about 1.1 million clones, roughly 80% recorded once. The sequenced material came from memory CD4+ T cells from PBMCs. These TCRs come from a man between 18 and 29 years old in good health. Some clones in this sample may be carry-over from other donors' samples. The CDR3 runs from the conserved cysteine through the conserved F or W. A D gene is named only where the DNA matches it firmly. Clone sizes are given selectively: once, few, many, or a class where the clone is expanded.

J,D,length,size,V,CDR3,DNA
TRBJ1-3,NA,13,NA,TRBV4-3,CASSQQGGNTIYF,TGCGCCAGCAGCCAGCAGGGAGGAAACACCATATATTTT
TRBJ2-3,TRBD2,13,NA,TRBV7-2,CASSFSGADTQYF,TGTGCCAGCAGCTTTAGCGGGGCAGATACGCAGTATTTT
TRBJ2-3,TRBD2,14,NA,TRBV7-9,CASSSGGTTDTQYF,TGTGCCAGCAGCTCGGGGGGAACCACAGATACGCAGTATTTT
TRBJ1-1,NA,14,NA,TRBV5-8,CASSLAVVNTEAFF,TGTGCCAGCAGCTTGGCTGTGGTGAACACTGAAGCTTTCTTT
TRBJ2-2,NA,16,once,TRBV4-2,CASSQVSPIDTGELFF,TGTGCCAGCAGCCAAGTCTCGCCCATAGACACCGGGGAGCTGTTTTTT
TRBJ1-1,TRBD1,15,NA,TRBV7-9,CASSYAGQKNTEAFF,TGTGCCAGCAGCTATGCGGGACAGAAGAACACTGAAGCTTTCTTT
TRBJ2-3,NA,13,NA,TRBV27,CASSLLPTDTQYF,TGTGCCAGCAGTTTATTACCCACAGATACGCAGTATTTT
TRBJ2-2,NA,18,NA,TRBV21-1,CASTSKGDRLAKTGELFF,TGTGCCAGCACTTCAAAAGGGGATAGACTAGCTAAGACCGGGGAGCTGTTTTTT
TRBJ2-7,TRBD1,16,NA,TRBV4-3,CASSQEEDRGWYEQYF,TGCGCCAGCAGCCAAGAAGAGGACAGGGGGTGGTACGAGCAGTACTTC
TRBJ1-3,NA,17,NA,TRBV28,CASSPPPESPSGNTIYF,TGTGCCAGCAGTCCACCCCCAGAGTCTCCCTCTGGAAACACCATATATTTT
TRBJ2-7,NA,15,NA,TRBV6-5,CASSHPRRAIYEQYF,TGTGCCAGCAGTCACCCTCGGAGGGCCATCTACGAGCAGTACTTC
TRBJ2-7,NA,16,NA,TRBV19,CASSIAHLSSSYEQYF,TGTGCCAGTAGTATTGCCCACCTGTCGAGCTCCTACGAGCAGTACTTC
TRBJ2-1,TRBD1,16,many,TRBV7-2,CASSFLGQGDSGEQFF,TGTGCCAGCAGCTTCCTAGGACAGGGCGATTCGGGTGAGCAGTTCTTC
TRBJ2-1,NA,15,NA,TRBV7-9,CASSLRSTNSDEQFF,TGTGCCAGCAGCTTGAGGTCGACTAATTCCGATGAGCAGTTCTTC
TRBJ2-5,NA,14,NA,TRBV7-2,CASSPLLDLGAQYF,TGTGCCAGCAGCCCACTTCTAGACCTCGGGGCCCAGTACTTC
TRBJ1-4,TRBD1,15,NA,TRBV6-5,CASSINRGSNEKLFF,TGTGCCAGCAGTATAAACAGGGGTTCTAATGAAAAACTGTTTTTT
TRBJ2-5,NA,14,NA,TRBV18,CASSPGGRGETQYF,TGTGCCAGCTCACCTGGCGGAAGAGGGGAGACCCAGTACTTC
TRBJ2-3,NA,16,NA,TRBV7-3,CASSAFGTISTDTQYF,TGTGCCAGCAGCGCCTTCGGCACAATCAGCACAGATACGCAGTATTTT
TRBJ2-4,TRBD2,15,NA,TRBV5-1,CASSLAGRGENIQYF,TGCGCCAGCAGCTTGGCAGGGCGGGGGGAAAACATTCAGTACTTC
TRBJ2-2,TRBD1,15,NA,TRBV6-6,CASSFQGADTGELFF,TGTGCCAGCAGTTTCCAGGGGGCCGACACCGGGGAGCTGTTTTTT
TRBJ2-3,NA,13,NA,TRBV7-3,CASSLQGTDTQYF,TGTGCCAGCAGCTTACAGGGCACAGATACGCAGTATTTT
TRBJ1-2,TRBD1,13,NA,TRBV30,CAWRIQGARGYTF,TGTGCCTGGAGGATACAGGGGGCGCGGGGCTACACCTTC
TRBJ2-3,NA,14,NA,TRBV11-3,CASSLRRGPDTQYF,TGTGCCAGCAGCTTACGGAGGGGACCAGATACGCAGTATTTT
TRBJ1-5,NA,12,NA,TRBV28,CASTGSGQPQHF,TGTGCCAGCACAGGGTCGGGTCAGCCCCAGCATTTT
TRBJ2-5,TRBD1,14,NA,TRBV6-5,CASSPYRGQETQYF,TGTGCCAGCAGCCCCTACAGGGGGCAAGAGACCCAGTACTTC
TRBJ1-4,NA,15,NA,TRBV15,CATSREATTNEKLFF,TGTGCCACCAGCAGAGAGGCAACAACTAATGAAAAACTGTTTTTT
TRBJ2-2,NA,14,NA,TRBV2,CASRASPWTGELFF,TGTGCCAGCAGGGCTAGCCCTTGGACCGGGGAGCTGTTTTTT
TRBJ1-2,NA,18,NA,TRBV28,CASSLSGPRTPVGYGYTF,TGTGCCAGCAGCTTGAGTGGGCCCCGGACGCCGGTTGGCTATGGCTACACCTTC
TRBJ1-5,NA,12,few,TRBV10-1,CASSESYQPQHF,TGCGCCAGCAGTGAGTCGTATCAGCCCCAGCATTTT
TRBJ1-1,NA,14,NA,TRBV4-2,CASSQGDQVPEAFF,TGTGCCAGCAGCCAAGGGGATCAGGTACCAGAAGCTTTCTTT
TRBJ1-1,NA,17,NA,TRBV21-1,CASSIPQGAGWGTEAFF,TGTGCCAGCAGCATCCCTCAGGGGGCCGGGTGGGGCACTGAAGCTTTCTTT
TRBJ2-7,TRBD1,14,NA,TRBV9,CASSGRTGGYEQYF,TGTGCCAGCAGCGGCCGGACAGGCGGATACGAGCAGTACTTC
TRBJ1-3,NA,17,NA,TRBV7-2,CASSFRGPQLVGNTIYF,TGTGCCAGCAGCTTTCGCGGACCCCAACTAGTTGGAAACACCATATATTTT
TRBJ2-3,NA,15,NA,TRBV28,CASSFTRTRTDTQYF,TGTGCCAGCAGTTTTACTAGAACCCGCACAGATACGCAGTATTTT
TRBJ1-1,TRBD1,13,few,TRBV12-5,CASAGTGGTEAFF,TGTGCTAGTGCCGGGACAGGGGGCACTGAAGCTTTCTTT
TRBJ2-7,TRBD2,16,NA,TRBV5-4,CASRRAGGVSSYEQYF,TGTGCCAGCAGACGAGCGGGAGGGGTGAGCTCCTACGAGCAGTACTTC
TRBJ1-1,NA,14,NA,TRBV7-2,CASSLGVGGTEAFF,TGTGCCAGCAGCTTAGGGGTAGGGGGCACTGAAGCTTTCTTT
TRBJ1-2,TRBD1,15,NA,TRBV7-9,CASSFYPGQGLGYTF,TGTGCCAGCAGCTTTTACCCGGGACAGGGTCTTGGCTACACCTTC
TRBJ1-3,NA,11,NA,TRBV7-2,CASSLTNTIYF,TGTGCCAGCAGCCTAACAAACACCATATATTTT
TRBJ2-3,TRBD1,15,NA,TRBV19,CASRPDRWSTDTQYF,TGTGCCAGTAGGCCGGACAGGTGGAGCACAGATACGCAGTATTTT
TRBJ1-2,NA,15,NA,TRBV5-8,CASSLEQGLNYGYTF,TGTGCCAGCAGCCTAGAACAGGGTTTGAACTATGGCTACACCTTC
TRBJ2-5,NA,14,once,TRBV19,CASSPQGTRKTQYF,TGTGCCAGTAGTCCACAGGGTACGCGTAAGACCCAGTACTTC
TRBJ1-4,NA,14,NA,TRBV19,CASSLSGPNEKLFF,TGTGCCAGTAGCCTATCGGGGCCTAATGAAAAACTGTTTTTT
TRBJ2-5,NA,14,NA,TRBV6-1,CASSLRGSEETQYF,TGTGCCAGCAGTCTACGGGGATCTGAAGAGACCCAGTACTTC
TRBJ1-5,NA,13,NA,TRBV5-1,CASSQDSNQPQHF,TGCGCCAGCAGCCAGGACTCGAATCAGCCCCAGCATTTT
TRBJ2-4,NA,17,NA,TRBV7-9,CASSLGQGLGIESIQYF,TGTGCCAGCAGCTTAGGGCAGGGATTGGGAATTGAGTCAATTCAGTACTTC
TRBJ2-6,NA,16,NA,TRBV7-3,CASSLTPTTGANVLTF,TGTGCCAGCAGCTTAACCCCGACGACTGGGGCCAACGTCCTGACTTTC
TRBJ2-2,NA,16,NA,TRBV18,CASSRNRPANTGELFF,TGTGCCAGCTCACGAAACAGACCCGCGAACACCGGGGAGCTGTTTTTT
TRBJ2-3,TRBD1,14,NA,TRBV2,CASSEQGGSDTQYF,TGTGCCAGCAGCGAACAGGGGGGATCAGATACGCAGTATTTT